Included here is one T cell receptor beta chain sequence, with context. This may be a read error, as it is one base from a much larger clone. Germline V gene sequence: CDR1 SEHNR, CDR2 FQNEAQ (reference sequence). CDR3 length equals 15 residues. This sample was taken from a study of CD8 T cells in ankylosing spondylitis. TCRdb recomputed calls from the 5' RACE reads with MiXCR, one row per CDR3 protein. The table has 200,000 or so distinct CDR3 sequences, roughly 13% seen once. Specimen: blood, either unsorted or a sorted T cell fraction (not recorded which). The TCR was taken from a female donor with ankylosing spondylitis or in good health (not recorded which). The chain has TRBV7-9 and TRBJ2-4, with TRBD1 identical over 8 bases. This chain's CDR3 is CARSSLTGATNIQYF. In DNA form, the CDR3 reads TGTGCCCGCAGCTCCCTGACAGGGGCGACTAACATTCAGTACTTC. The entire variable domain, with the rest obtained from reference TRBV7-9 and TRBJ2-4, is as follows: DTGVSQNPRHKITKRGQNVTFRCDPISEHNRLYWYRQTLGQGPEFLTYFQNEAQLEKSRLLSDRFSAERPKGSFSTLEIQRTEQGDSAMYLCARSSLTGATNIQYFGAGTRLSVL.